This T cell receptor beta chain was sequenced in a study of blood T cell repertoires in COVID-19 (dated by TCRdb to the early 2020s). The study in broad terms: Samples from collaborators originated in the United States, Italy and Spain and spanned both the acute and convalescent phases of COVID-19. The material from the prospective study consisted of cDNA or gDNA derived from T cells, B-cell-depleted T cells, or PBMCs. The dataset comprised deeply sampled blood TCRbeta repertoires from subjects exposed to, actively infected with, or recovered from COVID-19. A de-identified subject ID, COVID-19 status, age in years and sex were almost always included in the sample metadata. Samples were obtained from the ongoing ImmuneRACE study (first 160 participants) and from over 1,000 subjects provided by 6 global collaborators. The repertoires were released in a freely available public database meant as a resource for research on the immune response to SARS-CoV-2. Where HLA class I and class II types were available, the types were taken from metadata supplied by the sample provider, not from assay-based typing. Summary of the overall study and its limitations: The quantity of clinical and demographic metadata differed by source and by participant and was supplied without curation.

The collaborating institutions used their own protocols to collect whole blood in K2EDTA tubes. For TCRbeta analysis, collaborators shipped samples in one of three forms: frozen whole blood, isolated PBMCs, or DNA extracted from either of those sample types. This clone was seen a few times. No cognate antigen has been identified for it. No per-base quality is available; no much larger clone lies one base away. Trimming takes 4 bases off V and 4 bases off J; junction bases not matched to a gene: 12. The CDR3 runs 16 amino acids, cysteine and phenylalanine included. The DNA shown is the 48-base CDR3, in frame from base 1. As encoded in the germline V gene (reference sequence), CDR1 is SGHNT while CDR2 is YYREEE. The immunoSEQ Assay, a bias-controlled multiplex PCR, was used to amplify TCRbeta CDR3 regions from genomic DNA. Per the authors' processing: The number of nucleated cells in each sample was estimated by amplification of reference gene primers within the assay. Sequence reads were collapsed and filtered to measure the absolute abundance of every unique TCRbeta CDR3 rearrangement. For each sample, productive Simpson clonality was calculated by taking the square root of Simpson's diversity index across productive rearrangements. Here the immuneACCESS table is served through TCRdb, limited to in-frame sequences with V and J called. Missing clones are a known gap in these copies; in checked studies unresolved V genes cover under half, and the rest lacks a known reason. V and J calls plus clone size are reproduced from that table; the DNA served to infer D and trimming. This sample is represented by under 30,000 clones; 80% to 85% of them were singletons. 9% to 10% of the sample goes to the ten largest clones.

The chain employs TRBV5-4 and TRBJ2-5; 8 bases in the middle match TRBD2. The source of this sequence is an older man with active COVID-19. The sample taken for sequencing was peripheral blood. The DNA is TGTGCCAGCAGCCCCCCCGGGGGGGACCGACGAGAGACCCAGTACTTC. The encoded protein is CASSPPGGDRRETQYF.